These 18 T cell receptor beta chains were sequenced from one sample in a study of blood T cell repertoires in COVID-19. The assay was immunoSEQ multiplex PCR, and TCRdb's table has in-frame clones only and misses some. The data show about 150,000 clones, roughly 91% seen once. Sequenced material: peripheral blood. All receptors derive from a man aged 55 to 70 with active or convalescent COVID-19.

The chain couples TRBV2 to TRBJ2-5; 14 nucleotides line up with TRBD2. The CDR3 runs to 16 residues. CDR1 is SNHLY, CDR2 FYNNEI, per germline. The J segment lost 5 bases and the V segment lost 7 bases, leaving 9 bases of the junction unmatched. The CDR3 DNA reads as TGTGCCAGCACCGCAGGACTAGCGGGAGGTTATGAGACCCAGTACTTC. Encoded protein: CASTAGLAGGYETQYF.

This clone appeared a single time. This chain connects TRBV6-2 or TRBV6-3 to TRBJ2-5; 10 positions match TRBD1. The CDR3 extends over 18 amino acids. V dropped 2 bases and J dropped 4; count of bases not matched to a gene: 13. Germline assignment: CDR1 MNHEY and CDR2 SVGEGT. The CDR3 coding sequence is TGTGCCAGCAGTTACCCAACCTGGGACAGGGGTTCAGCAGAGACCCAGTACTTC. Translation gives CASSYPTWDRGSAETQYF.

This chain uses TRBV5-4 with TRBJ1-2, with D unclear. The CDR3 totals 14 residues. The germline gives CDR1 SGHNT, CDR2 YYREEE (reference sequence). V was shortened by 7 bases and J by 0 bases, with 13 bases between the two germline ends. The CDR3 sequence is CASSPQEANYGYTF. Here the CDR3 DNA reads TGTGCCAGCTCCCCGCAGGAAGCTAACTATGGCTACACCTTC.

This sequence joins TRBV5-4 and TRBJ1-6; D unresolved. The CDR3 has 14 residues. V was pared by 4 bases and J by 13 bases, with 18 bases between. Germline V gene lookup returns CDR1 SGHNT and CDR2 YYREEE (reference sequence). CDR3 region: CASSRYEAPLPLHF. The CDR3 coding sequence is TGTGCCAGCAGCCGATACGAGGCCCCACTCCCCCTCCACTTT.

This rearrangement joins TRBV28 to TRBJ1-5, with TRBD1 as a possible D gene (6 bases). Trimming took off 5 bases at V and 2 bases at J, with 13 bases between the two ends. The length of the CDR3 is 15 residues. The V gene's germline CDR1 is MDHEN and CDR2 SYDVKM. For the CDR3, the DNA is TGTGCCAGCAGTCGGGACATCTCGGGCAATCAGCCCCAGCATTTT. As protein: CASSRDISGNQPQHF.

The chain links TRBV28 to TRBJ1-1; D may be TRBD1 (6 bases). Germline V gene lookup returns CDR1 MDHEN and CDR2 SYDVKM. This CDR3 is 13 amino acids long. Trimming stripped 6 bases from V and 0 bases from J, with 8 bases between. The CDR3 DNA reads TGTGCCAGCAGCAGGGGATTGAACACTGAAGCTTTCTTT. Protein: CASSRGLNTEAFF. The complete variable domain, with remaining parts taken from reference TRBV28 and TRBJ1-1, reads DVKVTQSSRYLVKRTGEKVFLECVQDMDHENMFWYRQDPGLGLRLIYFSYDVKMKEKGDIPEGYSVSREKKERFSLILESASTNQTSMYLCASSRGLNTEAFFGQGTRLTVV.

The V call is TRBV6-5, the J call TRBJ2-7; TRBD1 agrees at 8 bases. CDR3 length equals 15 residues. The J segment lost 4 bases and the V segment lost 6 bases, leaving 11 bases of the junction unmatched. Germline V CDR1 and CDR2: MNHEY, SVGAGI. The CDR3 region is CASSDTGTGTYEQYF. The CDR3 DNA sequence: TGTGCCAGCAGCGATACCGGGACAGGCACATACGAGCAGTACTTC.

The V call is TRBV5-1, the J call TRBJ1-6; weak D call: TRBD1 (6 bases). Germline assignment: CDR1 SGHRS and CDR2 YFSETQ. This CDR3 has 16 residues. The V end lost 1 base, the J end lost 3 bases, and 11 bases lay between the germline ends. CDR3 DNA sequence: TGCGCCAGCAGCTTGACGGGGGGCCGCTATAATTCACCCCTCCACTTT. It is translated as CASSLTGGRYNSPLHF.

CDR3 nucleotides: TGTGCCAGCAGGTCGACACTGAACACTGAAGCTTTCTTT. As protein: CASRSTLNTEAFF. The rearrangement uses TRBV28 and TRBJ1-1; D is undetermined. The V gene's germline CDR1 is MDHEN and CDR2 SYDVKM. CDR3 size: 13 residues. Trimming took 6 bases from V and 0 from J, leaving 8 bases between them.

The chain joins TRBV6-2 or TRBV6-3 to TRBJ1-5; no firm D call. V shed 6 bases and J shed 7 bases, with 13 bases lying between them. Germline loops: CDR1 MNHEY, CDR2 SVGEGT. The CDR3 length is 13 residues. The CDR3 coding sequence is TGTGCCAGCAGCCCCGGAGCCAAACAGCCCCAGCATTTT. It is translated as CASSPGAKQPQHF.

The V call is TRBV21-1, the J call TRBJ2-1; the table calls TRBD2, which could not be checked here. TRBV21-1 is a pseudogene segment. The CDR3 is 17 amino acids. The CDR3 DNA reads as TGTGCCAGCAGCAAAGTTAAGGCAAAGCGGGATATAGGTGAGCAGTTCTTC. Protein product: CASSKVKAKRDIGEQFF.

The chain combines TRBV30 with TRBJ2-1; D possibly corresponds to TRBD1 (6 bases). The germline CDR1 and CDR2 sequences are GTSNPN and SVGIG (reference sequence). This CDR3 is built from 13 residues. The V gene lost 4 bases and the J gene lost 2 bases, with 9 bases spanning the gap. CDR3 region: CAWKQGTYNEQFF. CDR3 nucleotides: TGTGCCTGGAAACAGGGAACCTACAATGAGCAGTTCTTC.

The V gene is TRBV9, the J gene TRBJ2-6; D gene ambiguous. The germline gives CDR1 SGDLS, CDR2 YYNGEE. The CDR3 has 16 amino acids. Between the trimmed V and J ends, which lost 0 bases and 4 bases, there was a span of 11 bases. CDR3 nucleotides: TGTGCCAGCAGCGTAGCTTTGGCCACGGGGGCCAACGTCCTGACTTTC. Translated: CASSVALATGANVLTF.

The chain uses TRBV29-1 and TRBJ2-3; D not resolved. The length of the CDR3 is 13 residues. Trimming took off 4 bases at V and 2 bases at J, with 10 bases between the two ends. CDR1 is SQVTM and CDR2 is ANQGSEA in the germline V gene. The CDR3 region is CSVVTFPTDTQYF. CDR3 coding DNA: TGCAGCGTTGTCACTTTTCCCACAGATACGCAGTATTTT.

In its sample, this clone was seen once. The chain recombines TRBV7-6 with TRBJ2-1, with 8 bases matching TRBD2. V lost 4 bases to trimming and J lost 6 bases; unmatched junction nucleotides: 14. CDR1 is SGHVS, CDR2 FNYEAQ, per germline. The CDR3 covers 17 residues. The CDR3 nucleotides read TGTGCCAGCAGCTCTTTAATAGGATTTCGGGAGGGCAATGAGCAGTTCTTC. Protein: CASSSLIGFREGNEQFF.

V gene TRBV28 combines with J gene TRBJ2-3, with a weak D call TRBD2 (6 bases). Trimming removed 7 bases from V and 1 base from J, with 24 bases in between. Germline-derived CDR1 and CDR2 are MDHEN and SYDVKM. The CDR3 covers 18 residues. The CDR3: CASNTRRGSFTGTDTQYF. The CDR3 DNA reads TGTGCCAGCAACACCCGCCGGGGGTCCTTTACTGGCACAGATACGCAGTATTTT.

The rearrangement joins TRBV6-6 to TRBJ2-7; tentatively, D is TRBD2 (6 bases). Germline V gene lookup returns CDR1 MNHNY and CDR2 SVGAGI (reference sequence). V lost 7 bases to trimming and J lost 5 bases, with 12 bases between them. CDR3 size: 12 residues. This CDR3 is CASTPERDEQYF. Here the CDR3 DNA reads TGTGCCAGCACCCCCGAGCGGGACGAGCAGTACTTC.

The chain carries TRBV15 and TRBJ1-1; 8 bases fit TRBD1. CDR1 and CDR2 (germline): LNHNV, YYDKDF (reference sequence). CDR3 length: 14 residues. V was clipped by 7 bases and J by 4 bases; unmatched bases: 8. CDR3 sequence (DNA): TGTGCCACCATACAGGGGGGCGGTTTCACTGAAGCTTTCTTT. It specifies CATIQGGGFTEAFF.